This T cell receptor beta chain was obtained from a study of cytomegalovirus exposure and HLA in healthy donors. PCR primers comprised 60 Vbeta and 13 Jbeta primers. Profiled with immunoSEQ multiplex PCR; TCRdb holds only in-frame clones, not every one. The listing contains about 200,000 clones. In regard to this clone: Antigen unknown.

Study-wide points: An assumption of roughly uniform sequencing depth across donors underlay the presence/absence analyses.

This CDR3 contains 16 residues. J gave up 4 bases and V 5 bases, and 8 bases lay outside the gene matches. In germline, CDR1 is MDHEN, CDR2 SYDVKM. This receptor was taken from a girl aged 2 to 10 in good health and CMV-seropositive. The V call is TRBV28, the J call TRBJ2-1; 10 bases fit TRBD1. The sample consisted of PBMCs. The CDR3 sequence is CASSLTGTGDYNEQFF. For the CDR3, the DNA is TGTGCCAGCAGTCTCACCGGGACAGGGGATTACAATGAGCAGTTCTTC.